This T cell receptor (beta chain) is drawn from a study of cytomegalovirus exposure and HLA in healthy donors. Study at large: Within an early data release were 85 million or so unique TCRs drawn from HLA-typed donors.

It was with 60 Vbeta and 13 Jbeta primers that the PCR ran. This table comes from immunoSEQ multiplex PCR, and its TCRdb copy is limited to in-frame clones, with some not included. The sample consists of under 200,000 clones, 65% to 85% of them appearing once. Study-level findings and limits: Later analysis showed most CMV-associated TCR beta chains appearing HLA-restricted.

Points on this clone: Its antigen is as yet unknown.

Germline CDR1 is MNHGY and CDR2 is SVAAGI. This CDR3 has 15 residues. V was shortened by 0 bases and J by 4 bases, with 13 bases between the two germline ends. The rearrangement uses TRBV6-9 and TRBJ2-7; maybe TRBD1 (5 bases). The sequence was collected from a woman in her forties or fifties in good health and CMV-seropositive. The sequenced sample was PBMCs. The CDR3 bases are TGTGCCAGCAGTTATTCGAGGCAGGGTCTATACGAGCAGTACTTC. Amino acids: CASSYSRQGLYEQYF.